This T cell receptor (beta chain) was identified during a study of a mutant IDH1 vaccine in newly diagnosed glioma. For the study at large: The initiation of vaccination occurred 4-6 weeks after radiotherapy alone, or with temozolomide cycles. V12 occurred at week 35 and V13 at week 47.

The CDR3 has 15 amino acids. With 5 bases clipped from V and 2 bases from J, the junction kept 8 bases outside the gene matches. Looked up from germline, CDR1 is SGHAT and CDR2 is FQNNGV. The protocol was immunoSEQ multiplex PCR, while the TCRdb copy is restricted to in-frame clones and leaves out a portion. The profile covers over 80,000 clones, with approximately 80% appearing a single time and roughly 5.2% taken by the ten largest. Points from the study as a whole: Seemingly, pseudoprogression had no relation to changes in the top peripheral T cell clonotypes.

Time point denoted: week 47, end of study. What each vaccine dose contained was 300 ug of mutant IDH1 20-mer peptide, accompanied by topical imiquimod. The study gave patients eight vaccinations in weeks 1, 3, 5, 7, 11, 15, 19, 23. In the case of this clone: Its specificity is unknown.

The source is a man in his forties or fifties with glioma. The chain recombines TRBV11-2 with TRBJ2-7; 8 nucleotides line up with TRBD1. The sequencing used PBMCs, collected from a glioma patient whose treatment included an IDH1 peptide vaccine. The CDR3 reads CASSEAGTGAYEQYF. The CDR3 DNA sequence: TGTGCCAGCAGCGAGGCCGGGACAGGAGCCTACGAGCAGTACTTC.